This T cell receptor (beta chain) was recorded in a study of early T cells in non-severe SARS-CoV-2 infection (dated by TCRdb to the early 2020s). Background on the whole study: Bulk RNA from unsorted whole blood was used for TCR sequencing, so alpha and beta chains could not be paired. The investigation overall reported the following: VDJdb matching was skewed toward anti-spike CD8 responses and likely underestimated virus-specific expansions, missing private and CD4 specificities.

Library creation used 5' RACE. Sequencing took place on a NextSeq 500. To correct for sequencing error and PCR bias, the TCR library protocol tagged individual cDNA molecules with unique molecular identifiers. Sequencing covered both TCR alpha and beta chains, and within each sample the abundances of alpha and beta sequences were tightly co-correlated. From the authors' description of their analysis: V gene, J gene and CDR3 annotation of TCR sequences was performed with Decombinator V4. TCRs were defined as expanded if a significant change between any two time points was detected under a Poisson model with p below 0.0001. Abundances of TCRs were expressed as counts per million after normalisation to the total number of TCRs sequenced in each sample. TRAV1-2 paired with TRAJ12, TRAJ20 or TRAJ33 defined MAIT TCRs, while TRAV10 paired with TRAJ18 defined iNKT TCRs. VDJdb, accessed on 1 November 2021, was searched for TCRs annotated for CMV, EBV and SARS-CoV-2, and TCRs annotated for more than one antigen were excluded. Starting from the raw public reads, TCRdb applied fastp trimming at Q25, assembled clones with MiXCR and retained in-frame beta chains. Each entry merges the rows of one CDR3 protein and shows their most common DNA and genes. These V and J calls rely on TCRdb rather than the paper's analysis. The sample table shows about 55,000 distinct CDR3 sequences, and over 7% are seen once. The ten biggest clones cover roughly 4.2% of the sample.

Set within a cohort of healthcare workers in London, UK, this nested case-control study involved weekly PCR testing of nasopharyngeal swabs along with blood sampling. Healthcare workers were recruited between 23 and 31 March 2020, during the week of the UK lockdown, and were followed weekly for up to roughly 16 weeks. The sample holds many counts of this clonotype. There is no known antigen for this receptor. It has no much larger one-base neighbor in the sample; base qualities were not kept. V has 9 bases trimmed and J has 0 bases trimmed; junction bases matching no gene number 10. CDR1 and CDR2 were assigned from the germline V gene (reference sequence) as WNHNN and SYGVQD. The cysteine opens and the phenylalanine closes a CDR3 of 17 amino acids. The read is trimmed to its CDR3 DNA, 51 bases read in frame from base 1.

The rearranged chain carries TRBV10-1 and TRBJ2-7; 14 central bases correspond to TRBD2. The receptor was derived from an adult who was a healthcare worker with PCR-confirmed SARS-CoV-2 infection or an uninfected control (not recorded which). Specimen: whole blood. In nucleotides, the sequence is TGCGCCAGAGTCCCGGGACTAGCGGGGGTACCCTCCTACGAGCAGTACTTC. Protein translation: CARVPGLAGVPSYEQYF.